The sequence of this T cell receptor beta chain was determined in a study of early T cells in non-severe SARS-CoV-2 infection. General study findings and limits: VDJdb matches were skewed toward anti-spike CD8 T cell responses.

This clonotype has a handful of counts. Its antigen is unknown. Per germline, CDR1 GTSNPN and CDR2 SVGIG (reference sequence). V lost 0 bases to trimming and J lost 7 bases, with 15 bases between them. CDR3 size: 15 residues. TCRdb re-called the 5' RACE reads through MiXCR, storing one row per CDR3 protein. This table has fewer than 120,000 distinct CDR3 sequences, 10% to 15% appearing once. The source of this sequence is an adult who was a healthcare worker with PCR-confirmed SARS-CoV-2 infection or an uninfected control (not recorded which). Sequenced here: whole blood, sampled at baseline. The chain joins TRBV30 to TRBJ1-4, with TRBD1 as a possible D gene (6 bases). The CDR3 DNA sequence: TGTGCCTGGAGTGTACCGGGGGCTAGAGGTGAAAAACTGTTTTTT. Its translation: CAWSVPGARGEKLFF.